The 29 T cell receptor beta chains in this list originate from one sample, sequenced in a study of cytomegalovirus exposure and HLA in healthy donors. PCR employed 60 Vbeta and 13 Jbeta primers. Profiled with immunoSEQ multiplex PCR; TCRdb holds only in-frame clones, not every one. The profile covers some 140,000 clones, with roughly 80% appearing a single time and approximately 2.8% taken by the ten largest. Material: PBMCs. Receptor source: a female donor in good health and CMV-seronegative.

The chain uses TRBV2 and TRBJ2-5; D unresolved. Germline loops: CDR1 SNHLY, CDR2 FYNNEI. Trimming took 6 bases from V and 3 from J, leaving 8 bases between them. The CDR3 consists of 12 residues. CDR3 loop: CASRVSEETQYF. DNA of the CDR3: TGTGCCAGCAGAGTTAGTGAAGAGACCCAGTACTTC.

The V gene is TRBV7-2, the J gene TRBJ1-4, with D maybe TRBD1 (5 bases). Germline values: CDR1 SGHTA, CDR2 FQGNSA. There are 15 residues in the CDR3. The V end lost 1 base, the J end lost 3 bases, and 9 bases lay between the germline ends. CDR3 sequence reads: CASSLGTPANEKLFF. DNA of the CDR3: TGTGCCAGCAGCTTAGGGACACCTGCTAATGAAAAACTGTTTTTT.

The rearrangement joins TRBV30 to TRBJ1-2, with unresolved D. Looked up from germline, CDR1 is GTSNPN and CDR2 is SVGIG (reference sequence). The length of the CDR3 is 13 residues. Trimming removed 3 bases at V and 1 base at J, with 9 bases between. CDR3: CAWRPQVNYGYTF. The CDR3 DNA sequence: TGTGCCTGGAGGCCGCAGGTTAACTATGGCTACACCTTC.

V is TRBV5-4 and J is TRBJ1-1; D gene unclear. The CDR3 is 15 amino acids. The V gene's germline CDR1 is SGHNT and CDR2 YYREEE (reference sequence). V was trimmed by 4 bases and J by 6 bases, leaving 19 bases between them. CDR3 sequence (DNA): TGTGCCAGCAGCCCTAAGGCACTGACAAACGCTGAAGCTTTCTTT. Protein product: CASSPKALTNAEAFF. Supplemented by reference TRBV5-4 and TRBJ1-1, the full variable domain reads ETGVTQSPTHLIKTRGQQVTLRCSSQSGHNTVSWYQQALGQGPQFIFQYYREEENGRGNFPPRFSGLQFPNYSSELNVNALELDDSALYLCASSPKALTNAEAFFGQGTRLTVV.

The V call is TRBV19, the J call TRBJ1-1, with D unclear. Germline V gives CDR1 LNHDA, CDR2 SQIVND (reference sequence). The CDR3 spans 14 residues. Trimming removed 5 bases at V and 1 base at J, with 11 bases between. CDR3 residues: CASSVSSGNTEAFF. The CDR3 DNA is TGTGCCAGTAGTGTTAGCTCGGGGAACACTGAAGCTTTCTTT.

The V gene is TRBV28, the J gene TRBJ2-3, with a tentative D call TRBD1 (7 bases). The CDR3 spans 15 residues. V was clipped by 5 bases and J by 4 bases, with 16 bases between them. Germline lookup yields CDR1 MDHEN and CDR2 SYDVKM. The CDR3 loop reads CASSATGWGADTQYF. CDR3 in DNA: TGTGCCAGCAGTGCGACAGGGTGGGGGGCAGATACGCAGTATTTT.

V usage is TRBV5-1 and J usage is TRBJ2-7, with 8 bases fitting TRBD1. This CDR3 comprises 14 residues. CDR1 and CDR2 from the germline V gene are SGHRS and YFSETQ. J lost 5 bases, V lost 0 bases, and 4 bases had no gene match. This CDR3 is CASSLVPGGHEQYF. In DNA form, the CDR3 reads TGCGCCAGCAGCTTGGTGCCAGGGGGCCACGAGCAGTACTTC.

The chain employs TRBV5-1 and TRBJ2-4; tentative D call: TRBD1 (5 bases). Germline CDR1 and CDR2: SGHRS and YFSETQ. The CDR3 contains 15 residues. The V end lost 0 bases, the J end lost 5 bases, and 12 bases lay between the germline ends. This CDR3 reads CASSLGRGGENIQYF. The CDR3 bases are TGCGCCAGCAGCTTGGGAAGGGGCGGCGAAAACATTCAGTACTTC. The complete variable domain, with remaining parts taken from reference TRBV5-1 and TRBJ2-4, reads KAGVTQTPRYLIKTRGQQVTLSCSPISGHRSVSWYQQTPGQGLQFLFEYFSETQRNKGNFPGRFSGRQFSNSRSEMNVSTLELGDSALYLCASSLGRGGENIQYFGAGTRLSVL.

The chain is built from TRBV7-2 and TRBJ2-1; D might be TRBD1 (5 bases). Germline V lookup: CDR1 SGHTA, CDR2 FQGNSA. The CDR3 runs 15 residues. Trimming pared 1 base from V and 8 bases from J, leaving 15 bases between. Here the CDR3 reads CASSLGGGRRDEQFF. Here the CDR3 DNA reads TGTGCCAGCAGCTTAGGTGGCGGTCGCAGGGATGAGCAGTTCTTC.

This clone was found once. V usage is TRBV29-1 and J usage is TRBJ2-1; 15 positions agree with TRBD2. CDR3 length equals 15 residues. Trimming removed 5 bases from V and 10 bases from J; junction bases left unmatched: 9. In germline, CDR1 is SQVTM, CDR2 ANQGSEA. Here the CDR3 reads CSVSSGLAGGMEQFF. The CDR3 DNA follows: TGCAGCGTTTCTAGCGGACTAGCGGGAGGGATGGAGCAGTTCTTC.

CDR3 bases: TGCGCCAGCAGCCCGGGACAGGCGATAAACACTGAAGCTTTCTTT. Its translation: CASSPGQAINTEAFF. The rearrangement joins TRBV5-1 to TRBJ1-1; 8 bases are a match to TRBD1. Germline CDR1 reads SGHRS; CDR2 reads YFSETQ. The CDR3 has 15 amino acids. V lost 4 bases and J lost 2; bases outside the gene matches: 7. Filled out from reference TRBV5-1 and TRBJ1-1, the complete variable domain reads KAGVTQTPRYLIKTRGQQVTLSCSPISGHRSVSWYQQTPGQGLQFLFEYFSETQRNKGNFPGRFSGRQFSNSRSEMNVSTLELGDSALYLCASSPGQAINTEAFFGQGTRLTVV.

CDR3 loop: CSVDRTGGKEETQYF. The CDR3 nucleotides read TGCAGCGTTGATCGGACAGGGGGCAAGGAGGAGACCCAGTACTTC. The V and J genes are TRBV29-1 and TRBJ2-5, with 11 positions matching TRBD1. V shed 3 bases and J 5 bases; nucleotides not matched to a gene: 8. In germline, CDR1 is SQVTM, CDR2 ANQGSEA. This CDR3 comprises 15 residues.

The CDR3 nucleotides are TGCGCCAGCAGCTTGGGACCGGGACAGACCCAAGAGACCCAGTACTTC. This codes for CASSLGPGQTQETQYF. This rearrangement joins TRBV5-1 to TRBJ2-5, with 7 bases lining up with TRBD1. V lost 0 bases to trimming and J lost 1 base; unmatched junction nucleotides: 6. Germline CDR1 SGHRS, CDR2 YFSETQ. The CDR3 loop spans 16 amino acids. The variable domain in full, completed from reference TRBV5-1 and TRBJ2-5, reads KAGVTQTPRYLIKTRGQQVTLSCSPISGHRSVSWYQQTPGQGLQFLFEYFSETQRNKGNFPGRFSGRQFSNSRSEMNVSTLELGDSALYLCASSLGPGQTQETQYFGPGTRLLVL.

The V gene is TRBV28, the J gene TRBJ2-7; 7 positions match TRBD1. The junction had 7 bases not matched to a gene; V was cut back by 5 bases and J by 6 bases. The CDR3 is 13 amino acids. Germline assignment: CDR1 MDHEN and CDR2 SYDVKM. For the CDR3, the DNA is TGTGCCAGCAGTCCCCCGGCAGGGGGCGAGCAGTACTTC. Encoded protein: CASSPPAGGEQYF.

This chain connects TRBV7-9 to TRBJ2-2; D is possibly TRBD1 (5 bases). Germline values: CDR1 SEHNR, CDR2 FQNEAQ (reference sequence). Trimming took off 1 base at V and 2 bases at J, with 17 bases between the two ends. The CDR3 contains 18 residues. The CDR3 DNA sequence: TGTGCCAGCAGCTTAGGATGGCGAGCAGGGCAAAACACCGGGGAGCTGTTTTTT. This translates into CASSLGWRAGQNTGELFF.

The chain links TRBV10-3 to TRBJ2-3, with D perhaps TRBD2 (6 bases). Germline V CDR1 and CDR2: ENHRY, SYGVKD. There are 14 residues in the CDR3. The V end was cut by 10 bases, the J end by 2 bases, with 16 bases between. In nucleotides, the CDR3 is TGTGCCACCTCGGTCGGGACTGACACAGATACGCAGTATTTT. Protein sequence: CATSVGTDTDTQYF.

The rearrangement joins TRBV5-6 to TRBJ2-5; 11 bases agree with TRBD1. The DNA matches TRBJ2-7 better at its end, which makes the J call doubtful. The CDR3 is made up of 15 amino acids. Germline lookup yields CDR1 SGHDT and CDR2 YYEEEE. The CDR3 nucleotides read TGTGCCAGCAGCCCGGGACAGGGGGTAGCCTACGAGCAGTACTTC. Amino acids: CASSPGQGVAYEQYF.

The chain carries TRBV6-5 and TRBJ2-3; 9 bases are a match to TRBD1. V dropped 5 bases and J dropped 8; count of bases not matched to a gene: 8. Germline V gene sequence: CDR1 MNHEY, CDR2 SVGAGI. The length of the CDR3 is 14 residues. CDR3 in DNA: TGTGCCAGCAGTAACGACAGGGGGGGCGGTACGCAGTATTTT. Its translation: CASSNDRGGGTQYF.

This sequence joins TRBV28 and TRBJ1-5; D possibly corresponds to TRBD1 (5 bases). The CDR3 contains 13 residues. Trimming left V 7 bases short and J 6 bases short, with 13 bases between. Germline V CDR1 and CDR2: MDHEN, SYDVKM. The CDR3 DNA follows: TGTGCCAGCACCCCCCCAGGGTTTCAGCCCCAGCATTTT. Residues: CASTPPGFQPQHF.

V is TRBV9 and J is TRBJ2-3; D gene unclear. The CDR3 consists of 14 residues. Germline V gene sequence: CDR1 SGDLS, CDR2 YYNGEE. The V gene lost 4 bases and the J gene lost 0 bases, with 9 bases spanning the gap. The CDR3 protein is CASSPLGSTDTQYF. The DNA of the CDR3 is TGTGCCAGCAGCCCTCTAGGAAGCACAGATACGCAGTATTTT.

About this clone itself: An end of the junction differs from the germline gene, which may be a read error. CDR3 in amino acids: CASSRAYNEQLF. In DNA form, the CDR3 reads TGTGCCAGCAGCAGGGCCTACAATGAGCAGCTCTTC. The chain couples TRBV27 to TRBJ2-1, with TRBD1 as a possible D gene (5 bases). The CDR3 length is 12 residues. Germline lookup yields CDR1 MNHEY and CDR2 SMNVEV (reference sequence).

The J gene is TRBJ1-1, the V gene TRBV11-2, with 9 bases lining up with TRBD1. The CDR3 length is 15 residues. V lost 5 bases and J lost 1; bases outside the gene matches: 5. CDR1 is SGHAT and CDR2 is FQNNGV in the germline V gene. CDR3 protein: CASSRTGGGNTEAFF. The DNA of the CDR3 is TGTGCCAGCAGCCGAACAGGGGGCGGGAACACTGAAGCTTTCTTT.

J is TRBJ1-2 and V is TRBV27; the D gene is possibly TRBD1 (5 bases). The CDR3 is 14 amino acids. V lost 5 bases and J 5 bases, leaving 15 bases between the germline ends. The germline V gene encodes CDR1 MNHEY and CDR2 SMNVEV (reference sequence). The chain's CDR3 is CASSLTPGIYGYTF. The CDR3 coding sequence is TGTGCCAGCAGTCTGACCCCAGGGATTTATGGCTACACCTTC.

This clone has just a few counts. The V and J genes are TRBV4-1 and TRBJ1-5, with TRBD1 matching over 8 bases. The CDR3 sequence is 14 residues long. From germline, CDR1 is MGHRA and CDR2 YSYEKL. The V segment lost 6 bases and the J segment 4 bases; nucleotides outside the gene matches: 5. The chain's CDR3 is CASSRQGRNQPQHF. CDR3 sequence (DNA): TGCGCCAGCAGTCGACAGGGGCGTAATCAGCCCCAGCATTTT.

There are a few counts of this clone. The chain has TRBV5-4 and TRBJ1-2; D unresolved. Germline lookup yields CDR1 SGHNT and CDR2 YYREEE (reference sequence). The CDR3 totals 13 residues. V dropped 2 bases and J dropped 5 bases, with 10 bases sitting between them. The CDR3 loop reads CASSLQRPYGYTF. The CDR3 region has the DNA TGTGCCAGCAGCTTACAACGTCCATATGGCTACACCTTC.

The V call is TRBV7-9, the J call TRBJ1-6; 8 nucleotides match TRBD1. The germline V gene encodes CDR1 SEHNR and CDR2 FQNEAQ (reference sequence). V shed 3 bases and J 6 bases; nucleotides not matched to a gene: 13. The CDR3 length is 18 residues. The CDR3 spells CASSFGQGRDRGNSPLHF. The CDR3 DNA reads as TGTGCCAGCAGCTTCGGACAGGGACGAGATCGGGGTAATTCACCCCTCCACTTT.

This clone turned up a few times. V and J are TRBV10-3 and TRBJ1-1; no clear D. Trimming cost V 5 bases and J 1 base, with 20 bases left between them. Germline CDR1 reads ENHRY; CDR2 reads SYGVKD. The CDR3 runs to 17 residues. The CDR3 coding sequence is TGTGCCATCAGTCGGGATTTTCCGGGGAGGGCGAACACTGAAGCTTTCTTT. It is translated as CAISRDFPGRANTEAFF.

The chain recombines TRBV7-8 with TRBJ1-4, with TRBD1 matching over 9 bases. J gave up 8 bases and V 5 bases, and 9 bases lay outside the gene matches. Looked up from germline, CDR1 is SGHVS and CDR2 is FQNEAQ. The CDR3 has 15 amino acids. CDR3 coding DNA: TGTGCCAGCAGCATCCGGACAGGGGTAGAGGAAAAACTGTTTTTT. Amino acids: CASSIRTGVEEKLFF.

This chain connects TRBV10-3 to TRBJ2-7; D may be TRBD2 (5 bases). CDR3 length: 13 amino acids. Germline values: CDR1 ENHRY, CDR2 SYGVKD. Trimming took 11 bases from V and 4 from J, leaving 18 bases between them. In nucleotides, the CDR3 is TGTGCCCCCATATCGGGGTTCGGGTACGAGCAGTACTTC. Its protein product is CAPISGFGYEQYF.